This TCR beta chain is drawn from a study of cytomegalovirus exposure and HLA in healthy donors (dated by TCRdb to about 2017). With respect to the entire study: In an earlier analysis of 450 to 750 of the donors, around 300 Gb of sequence data and 90 million to 130 million unique TCR beta sequences from roughly 200 million T cells were reported. A separate validation cohort of roughly 130 different subjects was used in addition to the roughly 700-subject first cohort. A later genetic analysis took genome-wide SNP genotypes for about 55% of the 666 donors and used that subset as a discovery cohort. In the later analysis, no new phenotypic data were used to find candidate immune exposures; instead, reliance was placed on TCR beta sequences and their occurrence across donors. HLA typing included class I and class II loci at four-digit resolution. On average, roughly 250,000 unique TCR beta nucleotide sequences were sequenced per donor among some 430 genotyped donors of the cohort, with roughly 18% of those sequences being non-productive. To decide whether each TCR beta V gene segment behaved as functional or pseudogenic, an earlier analysis of some 540 of the donors relied on high-throughput TCR beta sequencing. To predict cytomegalovirus infection status, the study combined high-throughput TCR immunosequencing, statistical association of individual TCRs with disease status, and machine learning. In a later analysis, previously published TCR beta repertoires from roughly 710 donors were re-analyzed and high-resolution HLA genotyping was added so that TCR occurrence patterns could be studied. Typing coverage differed by locus: A, B, C, DRB1 and DQB1 were typed in roughly 620-630 donors, DQA1 in about 510, DPA1 in some 570, and DPB1 in around 440. Roughly 300 gigabases of sequencing data and approximately 85 million unique TCR sequences were included in an early release covering about 700 HLA-typed donors. Of the approximately 400 genotyped donors, approximately 81% were placed in the genetic ancestry cluster associated with self-reported Caucasian donors. The T cell repertoires of 666 subjects were profiled by immunosequencing and related to cytomegalovirus serostatus. Roughly five DR-DQ haplotypes were handled as single units for association and clustering because linkage in the cohort was strong. All discovery cohort repertoires had been generated using a single sequencing platform. The study aimed to test whether cataloging public T cell receptors could reveal signatures of past pathogen exposure. Donor age, sex, ethnicity and CMV serostatus were collected together with the repertoire data.

Preparation of the library involved the immunoSEQ multiplex PCR assay. The multiplex PCR relied on a mix of 60 forward primers for TCR Vbeta segments and 13 reverse primers for TCR Jbeta segments. Amplification of the CDR3 region of rearranged TCR beta genes was performed with a multiplex PCR assay on genomic DNA. On the Illumina HiSeq System, the amplified TCR beta libraries were sequenced as 87-base-pair reads. For the original study's pipeline: In a later analysis, tens of millions of unique TCR beta chains were counted across the approximately 640 repertoires, and approximately 11 million of these chains were shared by at least two donors. Raw reads were error-corrected and collapsed into unique sequences with a nearest-neighbor algorithm that merged closely related sequences to remove PCR and sequencing errors. To assign V, D and J gene segments, CDR3 sequences were aligned to IMGT reference sequences. For a sequence to be retained, a match of at least six nucleotides was required to both a V gene segment and a J gene segment. Rearrangements were classified as productive when the CDR3 lacked stop codons and remained in frame with V and J, and all other rearrangements were classified as non-productive. CDR3 was defined according to IMGT convention as the region running from the second conserved V-encoded cysteine to the conserved J-encoded phenylalanine. In an earlier analysis of roughly 610 of the donors, sequences lacking an unambiguous match to a single V gene segment were excluded. An earlier analysis of 587 of the donors called V segments functional above 56.7% productive rearrangements and segregating when the between-donor standard deviation exceeded 5%. To diagnose cytomegalovirus status from the catalog of TCR beta chain sequences, a statistical classification framework was built. V and J gene assignment, in a later analysis, came from comparing TCR nucleotide sequences with IMGT/GENE-DB human TR gene sequences. In a later analysis, CDR3 sequences and most-parsimonious VDJ recombination scenarios were assigned using the TCRdist pipeline. In a later analysis, each TCR beta chain was defined by its CDR3 amino acid sequence together with its V-gene family, and reads lacking a unique V-gene family were excluded. To address suspected cross-contamination and a sequencing artifact, a later analysis removed under 600 highly shared, low-generation-probability nucleotide sequences. In a later analysis, a clonal expansion index for each public chain was calculated from normalized within-repertoire ranks of inferred template counts. A later analysis computed generation probabilities with a VDJ recombination model fitted to out-of-frame rearrangements, and checked the results against IGoR. A later analysis scored TCR-TCR, TCR-HLA and TCR-CMV co-occurrence with hypergeometric tests, applying a repertoire-size bias correction to TCR pairs. In a later analysis, false discovery rates were estimated by permuting HLA or CMV assignments 20 times. In a later analysis, co-occurring TCRs were grouped using DBSCAN, with TCRdist sequence similarity added in when clustering inside HLA-allele-positive subsets. Repertoires with fewer than 30,000 or more than 120,000 public chains, plus five repertoires with anomalous nucleotide sharing, were excluded from co-occurrence clustering. Held by TCRdb, this immuneACCESS table contains in-frame sequences only and omits some clones. Under half of the omission traces to an unresolved V gene where checked; the cause of the rest is unknown. Clone size and V and J calls were adopted from that table, with D and trimming inferred from the DNA. Present in this sample are about 130,000 clones, approximately 84% of which were seen just once. Approximately 2.8% of the sample is taken by the ten largest.

In total, approximately 690 healthy bone marrow donors made up the cohort. Cohort members were all nominally healthy when sampled, although unrecorded immune exposures were likely present. The donor was CMV seronegative and belonged to the group of 352 seronegative cohort members. A peripheral blood sample was collected from each donor, and TCR beta sequencing was performed on peripheral blood mononuclear cells. The Qiagen DNeasy Blood Extraction Kit was used to extract genomic DNA from the blood cell samples. CDR1 and CDR2 (MNHEY, SVGAGI) derive from the germline V gene. Measured from the cysteine to the phenylalanine, the CDR3 is 15 residues long. Only CDR3 DNA remains: 45 bases, in frame from the first base. At the junction V is shortened by 0 bases and J by 3 bases; bases outside the gene matches: 1. With regard to this clone: Its target antigen remains unknown. Base quality data are lacking; no much larger clone is found one base away.

Overall study outcomes, separate from this receptor: The presence/absence analyses assumed that sequencing depth was roughly uniform across donors, and that assumption may not be true. Compared with the approximately 710-donor mean, donors in an Asian-associated ancestry cluster had fewer N-insertions in productive TCRs, according to a later genetic analysis. A later analysis reported that several top co-occurrence clusters appeared linked to parvovirus B19, influenza, CMV and Epstein-Barr virus. At a false discovery rate of 0.05, a later analysis linked roughly 17,000 TCR beta sequences to specific HLA alleles. A further reported finding was that TCR beta sequences accurately predicted the HLA-A and HLA-B alleles for most subjects in the first cohort. A group of highly shared sequence variants was considered likely to be a technical artifact of the sequencing pipeline. In a later analysis, most CMV-associated TCR beta chains were found to appear HLA-restricted, with HLA associations seemingly driven largely by CMV exposure. In a later analysis, the rate of TCR association differed among HLA loci, with DRB1 alleles having the most associated TCRs and HLA-C alleles having the fewest. Linkage disequilibrium might explain the correlated functional status among segregating V segments, but an unknown experimental factor could not be ruled out. Cytomegalovirus status was reported to be diagnosed by the classifier with high specificity and sensitivity in both the original and validation cohorts. It was suggested by the authors that the approach could potentially be generalized to other disease states and immunological phenotypes. Across donors, most TCR sequences were observed very rarely, whereas some public TCRs were present in many individuals. Because counts were too low, seventeen rarely observed V segments, including chromosome 9 orphons, were excluded from the earlier analysis of several hundred of the donors. The study listed around 160 TCR beta chains as associated with cytomegalovirus. In an earlier analysis of 587 of the donors, most TCR beta V segments appeared in productive rearrangements about 90% or about 30% of the time, broadly matching IMGT annotations. Some IMGT-functional V segments, including TRBV6-2 and TRBV6-3, could not be told apart with the 87-base-pair reads, so those segments were excluded. Assigning TCR associations to individual alleles was difficult when HLA alleles, especially DR and DQ, strongly co-occurred. A few of the identified cytomegalovirus-associated TCR beta chains were confirmed in vitro to be specific for cytomegalovirus antigens. V-gene and J-gene trimming of TCR beta chains was associated with a missense DCLRE1C variant in a later genetic analysis, and the association was replicated in an independent cohort. The only immune exposure information available for the cohort was CMV serostatus. Because HLA typing was unavailable for some donors at each locus, only the typed subset was used in association tests. In this cohort, only TCR beta chains were sequenced, and detectable features were limited by the absence of alpha or paired-chain data. In a later analysis, HLA-associated TCR beta chains showed more clonal expansion and lower generation probabilities than non-associated chains that were equally common.

The specimen sequenced was PBMCs. This receptor was taken from a boy aged 2-9 years in good health and CMV-seronegative. The rearranged chain carries TRBV6-5 and TRBJ2-7; 11 bases in between match TRBD1. The nucleotides are TGTGCCAGCAGTTACTCCGGGACAGGGGGCTACGAGCAGTACTTC. Protein translation: CASSYSGTGGYEQYF.